This paragraph reports one T cell receptor beta chain. The antigen remains undetermined. Sequence at one end of the junction differs from germline and may be a read error. The entry originates in a study of glioma-infiltrating T cells. The iRepertoire nested amplicon-rescue multiplex PCR amplified TCR alpha and beta CDR3s from RNA. Input was roughly 100-450 ng of tissue mRNA or PBMC total RNA. TCRdb fed the multiplex PCR reads into MiXCR, producing one record per CDR3 protein. Counted here are roughly 100,000 distinct CDR3 sequences, approximately 39% occurring once; the ten biggest clones make up 35% to 40%. The study's findings and limits: Gliomas, especially low-grade, showed above-expected tissue-blood divergence; non-neoplastic patients showed below. Very few CDR3 sequences were shared between tissue and blood.

This clonotype was obtained from a human donor with low-grade glioma or glioblastoma, undergoing nonglioma brain surgery, or in good health (not recorded which). Sequenced: glioma tissue, nonneoplastic brain tissue, or PBMCs (not recorded which).

CDR3 DNA sequence: TGCGCCGGCAGCGAACCAGAGGGAGGGGGCTACACCTTC. It codes for CAGSEPEGGGYTF. The V call is TRBV5-1, the J call TRBJ1-2; D gene ambiguous. CDR1 is SGHRS and CDR2 is YFSETQ in the germline V gene. CDR3 length: 13 residues.